What follows are 4 T cell receptor beta chains derived from one specimen sequenced in a study of blood T cell repertoires in COVID-19. Assay: immunoSEQ multiplex PCR; the TCRdb copy retains only in-frame clones and omits some. The repertoire consists of under 200,000 clones, with about four fifths occurring once and the leading ten covering less than 20%. Specimen: PBMCs or T cells enriched from blood (not recorded which). All receptors come from a man aged 60 to 69 who had recovered from COVID-19.

This chain connects TRBV27 to TRBJ2-7; a possible D gene is TRBD2 (6 bases). Germline CDR1 MNHEY, CDR2 SMNVEV (reference sequence). The ends were cut back, 2 bases at V and 2 bases at J, with 16 bases in the middle. This CDR3 is 16 amino acids long. DNA for the CDR3: TGTGCCAGCAGTTTACCCCTTAGCGGAGGCGCCTACGAGCAGTACTTC. Protein sequence: CASSLPLSGGAYEQYF.

The chain uses TRBV6-5 and TRBJ1-6; weak D call: TRBD1 (6 bases). The CDR3 has 14 amino acids. Germline values: CDR1 MNHEY, CDR2 SVGAGI. V lost 4 bases to trimming and J lost 10 bases, with 14 bases between them. The CDR3 region has the DNA TGTGCCAGCAGTTCCACGGGGGGCGAATCACCCCTCCACTTT. Its translation: CASSSTGGESPLHF.

In the case of this clone: A junction end diverges from the germline sequence, so it may reflect a read error. V usage is TRBV27 and J usage is TRBJ2-7, with 9 bases fitting TRBD2. Germline CDR1 and CDR2: MNHEY and SMNVEV (reference sequence). CDR3 length: 14 residues. CDR3 sequence reads: CASSSGTSSHEQYF. The DNA of the CDR3 is TGTGCCAGCAGTTCCGGGACTAGCTCCCACGAGCAGTACTTC.

V and J are TRBV5-1 and TRBJ2-2; 11 nucleotides line up with TRBD1. The junction had 5 bases not matched to a gene; V was cut back by 4 bases and J by 3 bases. Germline lookup yields CDR1 SGHRS and CDR2 YFSETQ. This CDR3 has 16 amino acids. The CDR3 loop reads CASSRTGGRYTGELFF. In DNA form, the CDR3 reads TGCGCCAGCAGCCGGACAGGGGGCAGATACACCGGGGAGCTGTTTTTT.